What follows describes a single T cell receptor beta chain. The sample belongs to a study of Ad26.COV2.S vaccination and SARS-CoV-2 variants. Study information: The Ad26.COV2.S arm of the COV1001 trial was where the donor was placed.

Only in-frame clones appear in the TCRdb table, and some are missing; sequencing was by immunoSEQ multiplex PCR. The sample includes 350,000 to 500,000 clones, 85% to 90% of them seen just once. Documented treatment: some 20 received Ad26.COV2.S at low or high dose, single or two shots; about 5 received placebo; per-sample allocation not given. Samples came from day 63 after the first vaccine or placebo injection. The sequencing used peripheral blood, collected in a trial of Ad26.COV2.S vaccine versus placebo. This clonotype was sampled from a person aged 18-60 years who received the Ad26.COV2.S COVID-19 vaccine or a placebo.

CDR3: CASSQMGPTEAFF. In DNA, the CDR3 is TGTGCCAGCAGCCAGATGGGCCCCACTGAAGCTTTCTTT. The rearrangement uses TRBV28 and TRBJ1-1; D is undetermined. The CDR3 has 13 residues. CDR1 MDHEN and CDR2 SYDVKM come from the germline V gene. Trimming took 6 bases from V and 4 from J, leaving 12 bases between them. Full variable domain (remainder filled in from reference TRBV28 and TRBJ1-1): DVKVTQSSRYLVKRTGEKVFLECVQDMDHENMFWYRQDPGLGLRLIYFSYDVKMKEKGDIPEGYSVSREKKERFSLILESASTNQTSMYLCASSQMGPTEAFFGQGTRLTVV.